These 14 T cell receptor beta chains originate from one sample sequenced in a study of T-cell memory formation after mild COVID-19. TCRdb fed the 5' RACE reads into MiXCR, producing one record per CDR3 protein. The table has under 350,000 distinct CDR3 sequences, about a sixth seen once. The sample comprised PBMCs or a T cell subset sorted from them (not recorded which). All receptors derive from a man younger than 35 who had mild COVID-19 (a few samples of this study predate the infection). Cell type and time point are not known.

The V call is TRBV20-1, the J call TRBJ2-4, with D unclear. The CDR3 loop spans 13 amino acids. Trimming cost V 8 bases and J 0 bases, with 11 bases left between them. Germline V gene lookup returns CDR1 DFQATT and CDR2 SNEGSKA (reference sequence). The CDR3 coding sequence is TGCAGTTCCCTTATGATAGCCAAAAACATTCAGTACTTC. Translating it yields CSSLMIAKNIQYF.

A few counts support this clonotype. V usage is TRBV4-3 and J usage is TRBJ2-2, with D perhaps matching TRBD2 (6 bases). The germline V gene encodes CDR1 LGHNA and CDR2 YSLEER. The CDR3 has 13 residues. The V and J ends lost 6 bases and 5 bases respectively, with 10 bases between them. CDR3 in amino acids: CASRRGGTGELFF. In DNA, the CDR3 is TGCGCCAGCAGGCGTGGGGGGACCGGGGAGCTGTTTTTT.

This clonotype was recorded a few times. This chain links TRBV7-9 with TRBJ2-3; TRBD1 agrees at 7 bases. V was clipped by 1 base and J by 2 bases; unmatched bases: 9. The CDR3 totals 17 residues. Germline V gene lookup returns CDR1 SEHNR and CDR2 FQNEAQ (reference sequence). This CDR3 is CASSLGVWGQNTDTQYF. The CDR3 DNA reads as TGTGCCAGCAGCTTAGGTGTATGGGGACAGAACACAGATACGCAGTATTTT.

The rearrangement links TRBV4-3 to TRBJ1-5; no definite D call. There are 13 residues in the CDR3. The germline gives CDR1 LGHNA, CDR2 YSLEER. V was pared by 0 bases and J by 6 bases, with 6 bases between. The CDR3 reads CASSQDRVQPQHF. The CDR3 DNA reads TGCGCCAGCAGCCAAGATCGGGTTCAGCCCCAGCATTTT.

The chain combines TRBV5-1 with TRBJ2-7, with 7 bases lining up with TRBD2. Per the germline V gene, CDR1 is SGHRS and CDR2 is YFSETQ. V dropped 4 bases and J dropped 7; count of bases not matched to a gene: 14. The CDR3 length is 15 residues. This CDR3 is CASSPNGRSDGEQYF. CDR3 sequence (DNA): TGCGCCAGCAGCCCCAACGGGAGGTCGGATGGAGAGCAGTACTTC.

J is TRBJ1-2 and V is TRBV6-5, with TRBD1 matching over 7 bases. The CDR3 spans 13 residues. Germline V gene lookup returns CDR1 MNHEY and CDR2 SVGAGI. Germline trimming cut 5 bases from V and 8 bases from J; bases unmatched to any gene: 8. Here the CDR3 reads CASSPKGADGYTF. The CDR3 DNA follows: TGTGCCAGCAGTCCCAAGGGGGCGGACGGCTACACCTTC.

This rearrangement joins TRBV3-2 to TRBJ1-3. TRBV3-2 has pseudogene status. The CDR3 loop spans 16 amino acids. The CDR3 reads CASSQGRSVSGNTIYF. CDR3 sequence (DNA): TGTGCCAGCAGCCAAGGACGTTCCGTCTCTGGAAACACCATATATTTT.

This clonotype occurred a few times. The chain is built from TRBV20-1 and TRBJ2-7, with D possibly matching TRBD2 (5 bases). The CDR3 runs 15 residues. The germline V and J ends were trimmed by 7 bases and 4 bases, with 23 bases remaining between them. The germline CDR1 and CDR2 sequences are DFQATT and SNEGSKA (reference sequence). CDR3 DNA sequence: TGCAGTGTTTCGATGGAGGCAGCCAGCACTTACGAGCAGTACTTC. Amino acid sequence: CSVSMEAASTYEQYF.

The rearrangement links TRBV4-3 to TRBJ1-2; D is possibly TRBD1 (5 bases). The CDR3 totals 15 residues. V was shortened by 4 bases and J by 6 bases, with 18 bases between the two germline ends. The V gene's germline CDR1 is LGHNA and CDR2 YSLEER. CDR3 in amino acids: CASSPNGGRGDGYTF. The CDR3 bases are TGCGCCAGCAGCCCCAATGGGGGAAGGGGCGATGGCTACACCTTC.

This chain uses TRBV6-6 with TRBJ1-6; TRBD1 agrees at 7 bases. The germline gives CDR1 MNHNY, CDR2 SVGAGI (reference sequence). The CDR3 consists of 15 residues. The V gene end was trimmed by 7 bases and the J gene end by 3 bases; junction bases not matched to a gene: 6. DNA of the CDR3: TGTGCCAGCAATTCCGGGACAGACTATAATTCACCCCTCCACTTT. Encoded protein: CASNSGTDYNSPLHF.

There are a few counts of this clonotype. V is TRBV5-6 and J is TRBJ2-2, with D possibly being TRBD1 (6 bases). The CDR3 runs 12 residues. CDR1 and CDR2 from the germline V gene are SGHDT and YYEEEE. The V gene lost 6 bases and the J gene lost 7 bases, with 10 bases spanning the gap. The CDR3 DNA sequence: TGTGCCAGCAAACAGGGCAGCGGGGAGCTGTTTTTT. Translating it yields CASKQGSGELFF.

Only a few counts were recorded for this clonotype. The gene calls are TRBV9 and TRBJ1-1; 7 bases fit TRBD1. CDR3 length: 18 residues. V gave up 1 base and J gave up 6 bases; unmatched junction bases: 18. Germline V gives CDR1 SGDLS, CDR2 YYNGEE. The CDR3 bases are TGTGCCAGCAGCGTATGGGGGATGCCGGGACAGAGGGGCGCTGAAGCTTTCTTT. Translated, it gives CASSVWGMPGQRGAEAFF.

This clonotype was seen only a few times. A read error may account for a junction end that differs from germline. The chain recombines TRBV18 with TRBJ2-3; 11 nucleotides match TRBD1. The CDR3 sequence is 16 residues long. The V gene's germline CDR1 is KGHSH and CDR2 LQKENI. The CDR3 protein is CASSPRTGGPTDTQYF. The DNA of the CDR3 is TGTGCCAGCTCGCCACGGACAGGGGGCCCCACAGATACGCAGTATTTT.

A few counts support this clonotype. This rearrangement joins TRBV20-1 to TRBJ2-7; D is unresolved. Trimming removed 3 bases at V and 2 bases at J, with 11 bases between. CDR1 and CDR2 from the germline V gene are DFQATT and SNEGSKA (reference sequence). CDR3 length equals 13 residues. The CDR3 DNA sequence: TGCAGTGCTAGGCCAGGTACCCCCTACGAGCAGTACGTC. This translates into CSARPGTPYEQYV.